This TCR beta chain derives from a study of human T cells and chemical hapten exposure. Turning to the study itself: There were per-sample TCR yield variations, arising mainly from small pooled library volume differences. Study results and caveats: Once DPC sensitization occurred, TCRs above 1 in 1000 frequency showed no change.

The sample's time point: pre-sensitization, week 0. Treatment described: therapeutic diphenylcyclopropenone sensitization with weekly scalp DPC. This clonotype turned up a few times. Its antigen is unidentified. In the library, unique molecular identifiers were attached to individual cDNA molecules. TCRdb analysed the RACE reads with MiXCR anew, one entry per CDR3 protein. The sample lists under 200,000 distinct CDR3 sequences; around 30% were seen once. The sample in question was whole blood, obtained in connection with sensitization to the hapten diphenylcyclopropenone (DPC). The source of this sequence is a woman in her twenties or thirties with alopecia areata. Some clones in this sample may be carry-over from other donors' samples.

The CDR3 sequence: CASSGGPDGGEKLFF. In nucleotides, the CDR3 is TGTGCCAGCAGCGGCGGGCCTGATGGGGGTGAAAAACTGTTTTTT. The V call is TRBV9, the J call TRBJ1-4, with D perhaps matching TRBD1 (5 bases). Trimming removed 3 bases from V and 7 bases from J, with 16 bases in between. CDR1 SGDLS and CDR2 YYNGEE come from the germline V gene. There are 15 residues in the CDR3.